These 18 T cell receptor beta chains originate from one sample sequenced in a study of blood T cell repertoires in COVID-19. This table comes from immunoSEQ multiplex PCR, and its TCRdb copy is limited to in-frame clones, with some not included. The data show a few hundred thousand clones, nearly 90% seen once. Sample: peripheral blood. The receptors come from a middle-aged woman who had recovered from COVID-19.

A few counts support this clone. The chain recombines TRBV2 with TRBJ1-5; D not certain. Trimming stripped 3 bases from V and 1 base from J, with 16 bases between. Germline CDR1 SNHLY, CDR2 FYNNEI. This CDR3 has 17 amino acids. In DNA, the CDR3 is TGTGCCAGCAGTGACTCGGGGTCCCTTTTAAGCAATCAGCCCCAGCATTTT. Amino acid sequence: CASSDSGSLLSNQPQHF.

The chain combines TRBV7-2 with TRBJ1-4, with D perhaps matching TRBD1 (5 bases). Germline loops: CDR1 SGHTA, CDR2 FQGNSA. V lost 4 bases and J lost 1, with 10 bases in between. The CDR3 contains 15 residues. The CDR3 sequence is CASSSWGRTNEKLFF. The CDR3 DNA is TGTGCCAGCAGCTCATGGGGCAGAACTAATGAAAAACTGTTTTTT.

The sample holds one count of this clone. The chain employs TRBV5-1 and TRBJ1-1; D perhaps matches TRBD1 (6 bases). The V end was cut by 6 bases, the J end by 0 bases, with 12 bases between. The CDR3 totals 14 residues. Germline V CDR1 and CDR2: SGHRS, YFSETQ. The CDR3 region has the DNA TGCGCCAGCACCCTCGGGACAATGAACACTGAAGCTTTCTTT. The encoded protein is CASTLGTMNTEAFF.

This clone was recorded once. The rearrangement uses TRBV19 and TRBJ2-1; TRBD1 matches at 7 bases. CDR3 length equals 14 residues. V shed 8 bases and J 4 bases; nucleotides not matched to a gene: 8. Per the germline V gene, CDR1 is LNHDA and CDR2 is SQIVND (reference sequence). CDR3 DNA sequence: TGTGCCAGTGCGAACTTACAGGGGTACAATGAGCAGTTCTTC. The encoded protein is CASANLQGYNEQFF.

The chain recombines TRBV7-2 with TRBJ2-1; D is possibly TRBD2 (5 bases). Germline CDR1 and CDR2: SGHTA and FQGNSA. The CDR3 totals 13 residues. Trimming took off 3 bases at V and 10 bases at J, with 13 bases between the two ends. The CDR3 reads CASSFSTREEQFF. CDR3 in DNA: TGTGCCAGCAGCTTCTCGACTCGGGAAGAGCAGTTCTTC.

This chain joins TRBV28 and TRBJ2-5; TRBD2 matches at 15 bases. The CDR3 totals 15 residues. The junction had 3 bases not matched to a gene; V was cut back by 5 bases and J by 5 bases. Looked up from germline, CDR1 is MDHEN and CDR2 is SYDVKM. The CDR3 protein is CASSPGLAGGETQYF. For the CDR3, the DNA is TGTGCCAGCAGTCCGGGACTAGCGGGAGGCGAGACCCAGTACTTC.

The V gene is TRBV28, the J gene TRBJ1-1; tentatively, D is TRBD1 (5 bases). Germline loops: CDR1 MDHEN, CDR2 SYDVKM. The CDR3 totals 14 residues. The V and J ends lost 2 bases and 1 base respectively, with 8 bases between them. The CDR3 nucleotides are TGTGCCAGCAGTTTACAACAGGAGAACACTGAAGCTTTCTTT. It codes for CASSLQQENTEAFF.

The chain uses TRBV21-1 and TRBJ2-5; the DNA was not used to check the table's D call, TRBD2. TRBV21-1 is termed a pseudogene. This CDR3 region has 15 residues. CDR3 loop: CASSKPGLGRETQYF. As DNA, the CDR3 is TGTGCCAGCAGCAAGCCCGGACTAGGCCGAGAGACCCAGTACTTC.

This rearrangement joins TRBV3-1 (or the pseudogene TRBV3-2) to TRBJ2-3; 15 nucleotides line up with TRBD2. CDR1 LGHDT and CDR2 YNNKEL come from the germline V gene (reference sequence). With V trimmed by 4 bases and J by 2 bases, 4 bases remained unmatched. This CDR3 is 17 amino acids long. This CDR3 is CASSRGLAGGNTDTQYF. The CDR3 region has the DNA TGTGCCAGCAGCCGGGGACTAGCGGGGGGAAACACAGATACGCAGTATTTT.

The chain links TRBV19 to TRBJ2-1, with TRBD1 as a possible D gene (7 bases). Trimming pared 6 bases from V and 5 bases from J, leaving 23 bases between. CDR1 LNHDA and CDR2 SQIVND come from the germline V gene (reference sequence). This CDR3 has 17 residues. The CDR3 is CASSTARGQGGNNEQFF. Written as DNA, the CDR3 is TGTGCCAGTAGCACCGCCCGAGGCCAGGGGGGTAACAATGAGCAGTTCTTC.

V usage is TRBV20-1 and J usage is TRBJ2-7; no reliable D call. The CDR3 spans 11 residues. V was cut by 6 bases and J by 7 bases, with 13 bases left in between. CDR1 and CDR2 (germline): DFQATT, SNEGSKA (reference sequence). CDR3 sequence reads: CSAQSGLEQYV. The DNA for the CDR3 is TGCAGTGCCCAAAGTGGCTTGGAGCAGTACGTC.

This clone was recorded only once. The chain carries TRBV13 and TRBJ2-7, with 8 bases lining up with TRBD2. Germline CDR1 PRHDT, CDR2 FYEKMQ (reference sequence). The CDR3 is 14 residues long. The junction had 5 bases not matched to a gene; V was cut back by 5 bases and J by 2 bases. The DNA of the CDR3 is TGTGCCAGCAGCCCCGGGACTAGAACCTACGAGCAGTACTTC. Amino acid sequence: CASSPGTRTYEQYF. Full variable domain (remainder filled in from reference TRBV13 and TRBJ2-7): AAGVIQSPRHLIKEKRETATLKCYPIPRHDTVYWYQQGPGQDPQFLISFYEKMQSDKGSIPDRFSAQQFSDYHSELNMSSLELGDSALYFCASSPGTRTYEQYFGPGTRLTVT.

This clone was detected only a few times. The chain employs TRBV2 and TRBJ1-1; weak D call: TRBD1 (6 bases). The CDR3 totals 18 residues. V was cut by 0 bases and J by 2 bases, with 19 bases left in between. CDR1 and CDR2 (germline): SNHLY, FYNNEI. The chain's CDR3 is CASSEARRSGGVNTEAFF. CDR3 DNA sequence: TGTGCCAGCAGTGAAGCGCGCCGTAGTGGGGGCGTCAACACTGAAGCTTTCTTT.

The rearrangement joins TRBV5-6 to TRBJ1-6; 7 bases fit TRBD1. This CDR3 region has 15 residues. V shed 1 base and J 8 bases; nucleotides not matched to a gene: 6. The germline V gene has CDR1 SGHDT and CDR2 YYEEEE. CDR3 nucleotide sequence: TGTGCCAGCAGCTTGTCCGGGACAGATTATTCACCCCTCCACTTT. Protein product: CASSLSGTDYSPLHF.

This clone came up a few times. The J gene is TRBJ1-3, the V gene TRBV3-1 (or the pseudogene TRBV3-2); no firm D call. Germline V gene lookup returns CDR1 LGHDT and CDR2 YNNKEL (reference sequence). Trimming shortened V by 7 bases and J by 0 bases, and 7 bases separated the two germline ends. The CDR3 spans 13 residues. In DNA form, the CDR3 reads TGTGCCAGCACACAGTCCTCTGGAAACACCATATATTTT. This codes for CASTQSSGNTIYF.

This clone came up a few times. DNA for the CDR3: TGTGCTAGTGGTACAGGGGCTAATCAGCCCCAGCATTTT. Translating it yields CASGTGANQPQHF. The V and J genes are TRBV12-5 and TRBJ1-5; 7 bases fit TRBD1. Germline CDR1 LGHNT, CDR2 FRNRAP. The CDR3 covers 13 residues. Losses at the gene ends were 5 bases for V and 4 bases for J; bases not matched to a gene: 2. The complete variable domain, with remaining parts taken from reference TRBV12-5 and TRBJ1-5, reads DARVTQTPRHKVTEMGQEVTMRCQPILGHNTVFWYRQTMMQGLELLAYFRNRAPLDDSGMPKDRFSAEMPDATLATLKIQPSEPRDSAVYFCASGTGANQPQHFGDGTRLSIL.

This chain joins TRBV19 and TRBJ2-7, with 11 nucleotides matching TRBD2. The V gene's germline CDR1 is LNHDA and CDR2 SQIVND (reference sequence). The CDR3 is 15 residues long. J lost 0 bases, V lost 5 bases, and 3 bases had no gene match. CDR3 in amino acids: CASSALAGASYEQYF. The CDR3 region has the DNA TGTGCCAGTAGTGCACTAGCGGGGGCCTCCTACGAGCAGTACTTC.

The chain recombines TRBV2 with TRBJ2-6; D not certain. Per germline, CDR1 SNHLY and CDR2 FYNNEI. The CDR3 runs to 13 residues. Deletions cut 7 bases from V and 2 bases from J, with 6 bases between. CDR3 residues: CASTVTGANVLTF. Written as DNA, the CDR3 is TGTGCCAGCACTGTAACTGGGGCCAACGTCCTGACTTTC.